Listed here are 21 T cell receptor beta chains from one sample, sequenced in a study of shared clonotypes between healthy human individuals. Sequenced by immunoSEQ multiplex PCR; TCRdb stores in-frame clones only, minus some. Among 2 million to 2.5 million clones listed, 85% to 95% were seen once. Sequencing input: naive CD4+ T cells from PBMCs. Subset denoted: CD45RA+ positively selected. The receptors were sampled from a man between 18 and 29 years old in good health. Some clones in this sample may be carry-over from other donors' samples.

Of note for this clone: Other DNA variants within this sample encode the same CDR3. V usage is TRBV5-1 and J usage is TRBJ2-5, with 7 positions matching TRBD2. Germline-derived CDR1 and CDR2 are SGHRS and YFSETQ. The V and J ends lost 0 bases and 2 bases, in that order; junction bases with no gene match: 1. This CDR3 is 14 amino acids long. CDR3 coding DNA: TGCGCCAGCAGCTTGGGCGGGGGTCAAGAGACCCAGTACTTC. The encoded protein is CASSLGGGQETQYF.

The chain uses TRBV5-4 and TRBJ2-3; perhaps D is TRBD1 or TRBD2 (6 bases each). The V gene lost 5 bases and the J gene lost 0 bases, with 16 bases spanning the gap. The CDR3 is made up of 16 amino acids. Looked up from germline, CDR1 is SGHNT and CDR2 is YYREEE (reference sequence). CDR3 sequence: CASRTGRDTSTDTQYF. The CDR3 coding sequence is TGTGCCAGCAGAACGGGGCGGGACACGAGCACAGATACGCAGTATTTT.

The J gene is TRBJ1-5, the V gene TRBV5-6, with D hard to call. Germline V gene lookup returns CDR1 SGHDT and CDR2 YYEEEE. The CDR3 runs to 16 residues. V lost 0 bases to trimming and J lost 2 bases, with 12 bases between them. The CDR3 is CASSLGPRRGNQPQHF. The DNA for the CDR3 is TGTGCCAGCAGCTTGGGGCCCAGGCGGGGCAATCAGCCCCAGCATTTT.

This chain links TRBV27 with TRBJ2-3, with 8 bases fitting TRBD2. The CDR3 runs to 16 residues. V gave up 7 bases and J gave up 3 bases; unmatched junction bases: 12. From germline, CDR1 is MNHEY and CDR2 SMNVEV (reference sequence). DNA of the CDR3: TGTGCCAGCACCACATCCGGGAGGGCCAAGACAGATACGCAGTATTTT. This sequence encodes CASTTSGRAKTDTQYF.

This clone was seen a single time. Other nucleotide sequences from this sample produce the same CDR3. The chain couples TRBV28 to TRBJ2-7; 7 bases align to TRBD1. The ends lost 6 bases at V and 3 bases at J; junction bases unmatched: 5. Germline V CDR1 and CDR2: MDHEN, SYDVKM. The CDR3 has 13 amino acids. Written as DNA, the CDR3 is TGTGCCAGCAGCCTAGGGACAGTCTACGAGCAGTACTTC. It translates to CASSLGTVYEQYF.

V is TRBV4-1 and J is TRBJ1-3; D is unclear. This CDR3 region has 14 residues. Germline values: CDR1 MGHRA, CDR2 YSYEKL. The V gene lost 4 bases and the J gene lost 5 bases, with 12 bases spanning the gap. This chain's CDR3 is CASSPDPGRNTIYF. The CDR3 nucleotides read TGCGCCAGCAGCCCAGACCCTGGGAGAAACACCATATATTTT.

CDR3 protein: CASSLVGRYNEQFF. The CDR3 nucleotides are TGCGCCAGCAGCTTGGTAGGGAGATACAATGAGCAGTTCTTC. The V call is TRBV5-1, the J call TRBJ2-1; a weak D match, TRBD2 (5 bases). Deletions cut 0 bases from V and 4 bases from J, with 8 bases between. This CDR3 is 14 amino acids long. The germline gives CDR1 SGHRS, CDR2 YFSETQ.

The rearrangement uses TRBV4-1 and TRBJ1-4; no reliable D call. The germline V gene has CDR1 MGHRA and CDR2 YSYEKL. CDR3 length: 15 residues. V lost 2 bases to trimming and J lost 10 bases, with 17 bases between them. The CDR3 DNA is TGCGCCAGCAGCCAAAACGAGGTCAGGAGAGGAAAACTGTTTTTT. Residues: CASSQNEVRRGKLFF.

The chain recombines TRBV28 with TRBJ1-2; 9 bases align to TRBD1. Germline trimming cut 6 bases from V and 7 bases from J; bases unmatched to any gene: 3. CDR3 length: 12 amino acids. Germline CDR1 is MDHEN and CDR2 is SYDVKM. DNA of the CDR3: TGTGCCAGCAGCATGGACAGGGGTGGCTACACCTTC. This translates into CASSMDRGGYTF.

This rearrangement joins TRBV11-3 to TRBJ2-7; D possibly corresponds to TRBD1 (6 bases). The CDR3 sequence is 15 residues long. Between the trimmed V and J ends, which lost 6 bases and 4 bases, there was a span of 19 bases. Germline loops: CDR1 SGHNT, CDR2 YENEEA. The CDR3, as DNA: TGTGCCAGCAGGTCCCCAGGGGCCAGCGGTTACGAGCAGTACTTC. This encodes CASRSPGASGYEQYF.

This clone was seen a single time. The gene calls are TRBV7-9 and TRBJ1-1; the D is unclear. Per germline, CDR1 SEHNR and CDR2 FQNEAQ (reference sequence). The CDR3 is made up of 14 amino acids. The V end lost 5 bases, the J end lost 3 bases, and 13 bases lay between the germline ends. The CDR3 nucleotides are TGTGCCAGCAGCATAATGAGGAGGGACACTGAAGCTTTCTTT. Amino acid sequence: CASSIMRRDTEAFF.

The genes are TRBV7-6 and TRBJ1-1; D is unresolved. V lost 1 base and J 1 base, leaving 7 bases between the germline ends. The germline CDR1 and CDR2 sequences are SGHVS and FNYEAQ. CDR3 length: 14 amino acids. This CDR3 is CASSLVGKNTEAFF. In DNA form, the CDR3 reads TGTGCCAGCAGCTTAGTCGGGAAGAACACTGAAGCTTTCTTT.

The chain links TRBV9 to TRBJ2-1, with 7 bases aligning to TRBD2. CDR1 and CDR2 (germline): SGDLS, YYNGEE. The CDR3 is made up of 15 amino acids. With V trimmed by 4 bases and J by 3 bases, 7 bases remained unmatched. CDR3 sequence: CASSFSWEGYNEQFF. The CDR3 DNA reads as TGTGCCAGCAGCTTTTCATGGGAGGGCTACAATGAGCAGTTCTTC.

The chain is built from TRBV27 and TRBJ2-7; TRBD1 agrees at 10 bases. The CDR3 is 17 amino acids. The germline gives CDR1 MNHEY, CDR2 SMNVEV (reference sequence). The ends lost 2 bases at V and 7 bases at J; junction bases unmatched: 14. The CDR3 coding sequence is TGTGCCAGCAGTTTACAACGCCTCCGGACAGGGGGGCGTGAGCAGTACTTC. Translating it yields CASSLQRLRTGGREQYF.

The rearrangement joins TRBV27 to TRBJ2-7; D perhaps matches TRBD2 (6 bases). The germline gives CDR1 MNHEY, CDR2 SMNVEV (reference sequence). CDR3 length: 15 residues. The ends were cut back, 8 bases at V and 3 bases at J, with 20 bases in the middle. CDR3 DNA sequence: TGTGCCAGCTTACCCCTGTTGGGGACTCTCTACGAGCAGTACTTC. Amino acids: CASLPLLGTLYEQYF.

In regard to this clone: The sample has other DNA sequences that encode this CDR3 too. The chain joins TRBV19 to TRBJ2-5; no firm D call. Per germline, CDR1 LNHDA and CDR2 SQIVND (reference sequence). This CDR3 spans 11 amino acids. Trimming removed 5 bases from V and 4 bases from J, with 5 bases in between. The CDR3 coding sequence is TGTGCCAGTAGTCCGGGAGAGACCCAGTACTTC. Amino acid sequence: CASSPGETQYF.

This clone has just a few counts. The rearrangement joins TRBV19 to TRBJ1-1; 7 bases align to TRBD1. CDR3 size: 15 residues. CDR1 is LNHDA and CDR2 is SQIVND in the germline V gene (reference sequence). V gave up 5 bases and J gave up 0 bases; unmatched junction bases: 6. The CDR3 coding sequence is TGTGCCAGTAGTCTTTGGGGACAGTTGAACACTGAAGCTTTCTTT. It codes for CASSLWGQLNTEAFF.

V and J are TRBV5-1 and TRBJ1-1, with a tentative D call TRBD1 (6 bases). The CDR3 consists of 15 residues. Germline CDR1 is SGHRS and CDR2 is YFSETQ. Trimming cost V 3 bases and J 5 bases, with 17 bases left between them. The CDR3 is CASSWGYRERTEAFF. As DNA, the CDR3 is TGCGCCAGCAGCTGGGGATACAGGGAGAGAACTGAAGCTTTCTTT.

This rearrangement joins TRBV27 to TRBJ2-5, with D perhaps being TRBD1 or TRBD2 (5 bases each). The CDR3 is 17 residues long. V dropped 2 bases and J dropped 5 bases, with 21 bases sitting between them. Germline values: CDR1 MNHEY, CDR2 SMNVEV (reference sequence). CDR3 residues: CASSLRGAQARRETQYF. CDR3 DNA sequence: TGTGCCAGCAGTTTACGGGGCGCTCAGGCCAGGAGGGAGACCCAGTACTTC.

This clone was counted between two and nine times. Distinct nucleotide sequences in the sample also encode this CDR3. The rearrangement links TRBV7-9 to TRBJ1-3, with 8 bases that match TRBD1. The CDR3 is made up of 14 amino acids. Trimming at V came to 3 bases and at J to 2 bases, leaving 0 bases not matched to a gene. Germline V gene sequence: CDR1 SEHNR, CDR2 FQNEAQ (reference sequence). Here the CDR3 DNA reads TGTGCCAGCAGCTTGGACAGGGCTGGAAACACCATATATTTT. It specifies CASSLDRAGNTIYF. Full variable domain (outside the CDR3, taken from reference TRBV7-9 and TRBJ1-3): DTGVSQNPRHKITKRGQNVTFRCDPISEHNRLYWYRQTLGQGPEFLTYFQNEAQLEKSRLLSDRFSAERPKGSFSTLEIQRTEQGDSAMYLCASSLDRAGNTIYFGEGSWLTVV.

Only one count was recorded for this clone. This chain uses TRBV7-2 with TRBJ2-4, with TRBD1 matching 9 bases. The ends lost 5 bases at V and 0 bases at J; junction bases unmatched: 5. The CDR3 length is 16 residues. Germline-derived CDR1 and CDR2 are SGHTA and FQGNSA. CDR3 DNA: TGTGCCAGCAGCACTCGACAGGGGGTAGCCAAAAACATTCAGTACTTC. This gives the protein CASSTRQGVAKNIQYF.